The 30 T cell receptor beta chains below come from one sample, sequenced in a study of cytomegalovirus exposure and HLA in healthy donors. Researchers ran the PCR with 60 Vbeta and 13 Jbeta primers. Profiled with immunoSEQ multiplex PCR; TCRdb holds only in-frame clones, not every one. The sample has approximately 210,000 clones, 77% seen once. Sequencing was performed on PBMCs. Source of these receptors: a woman in her thirties in good health and CMV-seropositive.

The chain combines TRBV7-2 with TRBJ1-1; 10 bases are shared with TRBD1. Per the germline V gene, CDR1 is SGHTA and CDR2 is FQGNSA. The V and J ends lost 5 bases and 5 bases, in that order; junction bases with no gene match: 5. CDR3 length: 14 residues. The CDR3 nucleotides are TGTGCCAGCAGCCGCGGACAGGGGGAGACTGAAGCTTTCTTT. It codes for CASSRGQGETEAFF. Full variable domain (outside the CDR3, taken from reference TRBV7-2 and TRBJ1-1): GAGVSQSPSNKVTEKGKDVELRCDPISGHTALYWYRQSLGQGLEFLIYFQGNSAPDKSGLPSDRFSAERTGGSVSTLTIQRTQQEDSAVYLCASSRGQGETEAFFGQGTRLTVV.

There are a few counts of this clone. The chain recombines TRBV9 with TRBJ2-7; 12 bases fit TRBD1. From germline, CDR1 is SGDLS and CDR2 YYNGEE. The V segment lost 3 bases and the J segment 4 bases; nucleotides outside the gene matches: 11. This CDR3 is 17 amino acids long. The CDR3 here is CASSAGYGTGGEYEQYF. The CDR3 DNA is TGTGCCAGCAGCGCCGGCTATGGGACAGGGGGCGAGTACGAGCAGTACTTC.

This clone was seen only once. This rearrangement joins TRBV4-3 to TRBJ1-1; no reliable D call. V lost 5 bases to trimming and J lost 3 bases, with 16 bases between them. CDR1 and CDR2 from the germline V gene are LGHNA and YSLEER. The CDR3 runs 15 residues. The CDR3 DNA follows: TGCGCCAGCAGCTTCGCCGGGAGAAGCGACACTGAAGCTTTCTTT. It codes for CASSFAGRSDTEAFF.

V and J are TRBV2 and TRBJ2-1; the D gene is possibly TRBD1 (5 bases). V was clipped by 1 base and J by 3 bases, with 10 bases between them. The CDR3 is 15 residues long. Looked up from germline, CDR1 is SNHLY and CDR2 is FYNNEI. The CDR3 DNA reads TGTGCCAGCAGTGAAGGGCTAGGGGACTACAATGAGCAGTTCTTC. It codes for CASSEGLGDYNEQFF.

CDR3 residues: CASSLVPGSIGAGANVLTF. The CDR3 DNA follows: TGTGCCAGCAGCTTAGTCCCGGGATCAATCGGGGCTGGGGCCAACGTCCTGACTTTC. The chain couples TRBV7-6 to TRBJ2-6, with a weak D call TRBD2 (5 bases). The V end lost 1 base, the J end lost 2 bases, and 18 bases lay between the germline ends. Germline V gene lookup returns CDR1 SGHVS and CDR2 FNYEAQ. The CDR3 has 19 residues. The full variable domain, with the rest looked up from reference TRBV7-6 and TRBJ2-6, is GAGVSQSPRYKVTKRGQDVALRCDPISGHVSLYWYRQALGQGPEFLTYFNYEAQQDKSGLPNDRFSAERPEGSISTLTIQRTEQRDSAMYRCASSLVPGSIGAGANVLTFGAGSRLTVL.

The count of this clone is one. The J gene is TRBJ2-7, the V gene TRBV11-1; D possibly corresponds to TRBD2 (6 bases). The germline gives CDR1 SGHAT, CDR2 FQDESV (reference sequence). V was clipped by 5 bases and J by 12 bases, with 14 bases between them. CDR3 length: 11 amino acids. CDR3 nucleotide sequence: TGTGCCAGCAGCCCCGGGAGAGGATTGTACTTC. Amino acids: CASSPGRGLYF.

This clone has only a few counts. This chain links TRBV27 with TRBJ2-5; TRBD1 matches at 10 bases. The germline gives CDR1 MNHEY, CDR2 SMNVEV (reference sequence). The V segment lost 0 bases and the J segment 4 bases; nucleotides outside the gene matches: 11. The CDR3 has 18 residues. CDR3 in DNA: TGTGCCAGCAGTTTATCCCGAAGACAGGGGGCGATAGGAGAGACCCAGTACTTC. It specifies CASSLSRRQGAIGETQYF.

This chain connects TRBV6-6 to TRBJ1-3; D uncertain. Trimming removed 2 bases at V and 6 bases at J, with 11 bases between. This CDR3 has 14 amino acids. Germline CDR1 is MNHNY and CDR2 is SVGAGI (reference sequence). The CDR3 here is CASSYMGQINTIYF. The CDR3 DNA reads as TGTGCCAGCAGTTACATGGGCCAGATAAACACCATATATTTT.

This clone was detected a few times. The V and J genes are TRBV20-1 and TRBJ2-1; D gene uncertain. CDR3 length: 11 residues. CDR1 is DFQATT, CDR2 SNEGSKA, per germline (reference sequence). The V end was cut by 0 bases, the J end by 8 bases, with 5 bases between. The CDR3 loop reads CSARDNYEQFF. The CDR3 nucleotides are TGCAGTGCTAGAGATAACTATGAGCAGTTCTTC.

This clone was seen a few times. The rearrangement links TRBV5-6 to TRBJ2-7; unclear D gene. CDR3 length: 13 residues. Trimming removed 2 bases from V and 3 bases from J, with 9 bases in between. Germline V gene lookup returns CDR1 SGHDT and CDR2 YYEEEE. CDR3 in DNA: TGTGCCAGCAGCTTAGCAGGAATCTACGAGCAGTACTTC. Translated, it gives CASSLAGIYEQYF.

The chain has TRBV4-3 and TRBJ2-7; 8 nucleotides align to TRBD2. The CDR3 consists of 15 residues. Germline-derived CDR1 and CDR2 are LGHNA and YSLEER. Trimming cost V 0 bases and J 4 bases; bases outside gene matches: 5. CDR3 coding DNA: TGCGCCAGCAGCCAAGACCAGCGGGGGATGTACGAGCAGTACTTC. As protein: CASSQDQRGMYEQYF.

The V gene is TRBV15, the J gene TRBJ2-1; 9 nucleotides match TRBD1. The CDR3 consists of 18 residues. The V segment lost 1 base and the J segment 1 base; nucleotides outside the gene matches: 8. Germline V gives CDR1 LNHNV, CDR2 YYDKDF (reference sequence). CDR3 sequence: CATSRALQGAGSYNEQFF. CDR3 in DNA: TGTGCCACCAGCAGAGCTTTACAGGGGGCCGGGTCCTACAATGAGCAGTTCTTC.

The CDR3 DNA sequence: TGTGCCAGCAGCGTAGGCCCCGACATGGCCTATGGCTACACCTTC. It codes for CASSVGPDMAYGYTF. J is TRBJ1-2 and V is TRBV9; unclear D gene. Trimming stripped 0 bases from V and 4 bases from J, with 13 bases between. This CDR3 comprises 15 residues. Per the germline V gene, CDR1 is SGDLS and CDR2 is YYNGEE.

The J gene is TRBJ1-3, the V gene TRBV7-9, with D unclear. Germline V gives CDR1 SEHNR, CDR2 FQNEAQ (reference sequence). V dropped 4 bases and J dropped 4 bases, with 14 bases sitting between them. The CDR3 totals 15 residues. In DNA, the CDR3 is TGTGCCAGCAGCTCGGGAGCCTGGGGAGGAAACACCATATATTTT. It is translated as CASSSGAWGGNTIYF.

There are a few counts of this clone. The rearrangement uses TRBV30 and TRBJ1-4; TRBD1 matches 10 bases. The CDR3 is 13 amino acids. CDR1 and CDR2 (germline): GTSNPN, SVGIG (reference sequence). V lost 1 base and J lost 8; bases outside the gene matches: 1. This chain's CDR3 is CAWSGQGAEKLFF. The DNA for the CDR3 is TGTGCCTGGAGTGGACAGGGGGCAGAAAAACTGTTTTTT.

This clone has only a few counts. The chain is built from TRBV7-9 and TRBJ1-4; tentative D call: TRBD1 (5 bases). Between the trimmed V and J ends, which lost 5 bases and 0 bases, there was a span of 10 bases. Per the germline V gene, CDR1 is SEHNR and CDR2 is FQNEAQ (reference sequence). This CDR3 has 15 amino acids. CDR3 loop: CASSRDSTTNEKLFF. The CDR3 nucleotides are TGTGCCAGCAGCCGGGACTCCACAACTAATGAAAAACTGTTTTTT.

A few counts support this clone. The chain links TRBV6-5 to TRBJ2-3, with 9 bases fitting TRBD1. The CDR3 consists of 15 residues. Per the germline V gene, CDR1 is MNHEY and CDR2 is SVGAGI. V was pared by 6 bases and J by 4 bases, with 8 bases of the junction left unmatched. CDR3 loop: CASSLKGQGSDTQYF. CDR3 coding DNA: TGTGCCAGCAGCCTAAAGGGACAGGGATCAGATACGCAGTATTTT.

This rearrangement joins TRBV2 to TRBJ2-5, with TRBD1 identical over 10 bases. The CDR3 is made up of 13 amino acids. CDR1 SNHLY and CDR2 FYNNEI come from the germline V gene. J lost 5 bases, V lost 8 bases, and 5 bases had no gene match. In DNA form, the CDR3 reads TGTGCCAGCTTGACAGGGGGCTATGAGACCCAGTACTTC. It codes for CASLTGGYETQYF.

The V call is TRBV29-1, the J call TRBJ1-2, with 7 bases matching TRBD1. J gave up 7 bases and V 3 bases, and 2 bases lay outside the gene matches. This CDR3 is 11 amino acids long. The germline gives CDR1 SQVTM, CDR2 ANQGSEA. CDR3 sequence reads: CSVERGPGYTF. The CDR3 DNA follows: TGCAGCGTTGAGAGGGGGCCTGGCTACACCTTC.

V gene TRBV19 combines with J gene TRBJ2-3; 10 nucleotides match TRBD2. With 4 bases clipped from V and 4 bases from J, the junction kept 5 bases outside the gene matches. The CDR3 is made up of 15 amino acids. The V gene's germline CDR1 is LNHDA and CDR2 SQIVND (reference sequence). The CDR3 DNA is TGTGCCAGTAGTACCCAGCTAGCGGGGGCAGATACGCAGTATTTT. Translating gives CASSTQLAGADTQYF.

V usage is TRBV28 and J usage is TRBJ2-7; 9 bases fit TRBD2. CDR1 and CDR2 (germline): MDHEN, SYDVKM. V lost 1 base, J lost 3 bases, and 4 bases stayed unmatched. CDR3 length: 15 amino acids. CDR3 in amino acids: CASSLSGSGSYEQYF. For the CDR3, the DNA is TGTGCCAGCAGTTTATCTGGTAGCGGGAGCTACGAGCAGTACTTC.

The genes are TRBV4-3 and TRBJ2-2; D might be TRBD2 (6 bases). This CDR3 spans 16 amino acids. Trimming pared 3 bases from V and 3 bases from J, leaving 14 bases between. Germline CDR1 LGHNA, CDR2 YSLEER. In nucleotides, the CDR3 is TGCGCCAGCAGCCAGAACCCCGGGACTCACACCGGGGAGCTGTTTTTT. Residues: CASSQNPGTHTGELFF.

The V call is TRBV19, the J call TRBJ2-7; TRBD1 matches at 7 bases. V lost 5 bases, J lost 2 bases, and 6 bases stayed unmatched. The CDR3 loop spans 14 amino acids. CDR1 LNHDA and CDR2 SQIVND come from the germline V gene (reference sequence). For the CDR3, the DNA is TGTGCCAGTAGTCGGGACAGTGCAACCTACGAGCAGTACTTC. This sequence encodes CASSRDSATYEQYF. The full variable domain, with the rest looked up from reference TRBV19 and TRBJ2-7, is DGGITQSPKYLFRKEGQNVTLSCEQNLNHDAMYWYRQDPGQGLRLIYYSQIVNDFQKGDIAEGYSVSREKKESFPLTVTSAQKNPTAFYLCASSRDSATYEQYFGPGTRLTVT.

This clone turned up a few times. The chain joins TRBV7-3 to TRBJ1-1; 7 positions match TRBD1. CDR3 length equals 13 residues. Germline CDR1 reads SGHTA; CDR2 reads FQGTGA. The V segment lost 1 base and the J segment 8 bases; nucleotides outside the gene matches: 4. The CDR3 DNA reads TGTGCCAGCAGCTTAATGGAGGGGGCAGAAGCTTTCTTT. Encoded protein: CASSLMEGAEAFF.

V usage is TRBV25-1 and J usage is TRBJ2-7; 9 bases line up with TRBD2. CDR1 and CDR2 from the germline V gene are MGHDK and SYGVNS. Trimming took 5 bases from V and 4 from J; bases not matched to a gene: 6. There are 14 residues in the CDR3. The chain's CDR3 is CASSHSGSGYEQYF. DNA for the CDR3: TGTGCCAGCAGTCATAGCGGGAGTGGGTACGAGCAGTACTTC.

The chain combines TRBV19 with TRBJ2-7; a possible D gene is TRBD2 (6 bases). The V gene lost 7 bases and the J gene lost 1 base, with 11 bases spanning the gap. The germline V gene has CDR1 LNHDA and CDR2 SQIVND (reference sequence). The CDR3 is made up of 13 amino acids. The CDR3 reads CASKPGLSYEQYF. CDR3 DNA sequence: TGTGCCAGTAAACCGGGACTTTCCTACGAGCAGTACTTC.

The J gene is TRBJ1-2, the V gene TRBV7-9; 7 bases align to TRBD1. Germline trimming cut 1 base from V and 1 base from J; bases unmatched to any gene: 9. This CDR3 has 17 residues. Germline V gene lookup returns CDR1 SEHNR and CDR2 FQNEAQ (reference sequence). CDR3 protein: CASSLDVGQAYNYGYTF. In DNA, the CDR3 is TGTGCCAGCAGCTTAGATGTCGGACAGGCCTATAACTATGGCTACACCTTC.

This clone was observed once. The V gene is TRBV4-1, the J gene TRBJ1-4; 9 positions agree with TRBD1. The length of the CDR3 is 16 residues. CDR1 MGHRA and CDR2 YSYEKL come from the germline V gene. Trimming removed 2 bases from V and 7 bases from J; junction bases left unmatched: 8. CDR3 coding DNA: TGCGCCAGCAGCCAATCCCCCCGGACAGGGGCTGAAAAACTGTTTTTT. Encoded protein: CASSQSPRTGAEKLFF.

There are a few counts of this clone. The J gene is TRBJ2-5, the V gene TRBV6-1; 12 nucleotides align to TRBD2. V trimming: 6 bases; J trimming: 4 bases; junction bases outside the gene matches: 3. The CDR3 totals 14 residues. Germline V gene lookup returns CDR1 MNHNS and CDR2 SASEGT. The CDR3 reads CASRLAGGRETQYF. As DNA, the CDR3 is TGTGCCAGCAGGCTAGCGGGAGGGAGAGAGACCCAGTACTTC.

V gene TRBV15 combines with J gene TRBJ2-7, with D maybe TRBD1 (5 bases). The CDR3 loop spans 15 amino acids. The germline CDR1 and CDR2 sequences are LNHNV and YYDKDF (reference sequence). V was clipped by 5 bases and J by 0 bases, with 14 bases between them. DNA of the CDR3: TGTGCCACCAGCCAAGGGGCGCTGGGCTCCTACGAGCAGTACTTC. This sequence encodes CATSQGALGSYEQYF. The full variable domain, completed using reference TRBV15 and TRBJ2-7, is DAMVIQNPRYQVTQFGKPVTLSCSQTLNHNVMYWYQQKSSQAPKLLFHYYDKDFNNEADTPDNFQSRRPNTSFCFLDIRSPGLGDTAMYLCATSQGALGSYEQYFGPGTRLTVT.